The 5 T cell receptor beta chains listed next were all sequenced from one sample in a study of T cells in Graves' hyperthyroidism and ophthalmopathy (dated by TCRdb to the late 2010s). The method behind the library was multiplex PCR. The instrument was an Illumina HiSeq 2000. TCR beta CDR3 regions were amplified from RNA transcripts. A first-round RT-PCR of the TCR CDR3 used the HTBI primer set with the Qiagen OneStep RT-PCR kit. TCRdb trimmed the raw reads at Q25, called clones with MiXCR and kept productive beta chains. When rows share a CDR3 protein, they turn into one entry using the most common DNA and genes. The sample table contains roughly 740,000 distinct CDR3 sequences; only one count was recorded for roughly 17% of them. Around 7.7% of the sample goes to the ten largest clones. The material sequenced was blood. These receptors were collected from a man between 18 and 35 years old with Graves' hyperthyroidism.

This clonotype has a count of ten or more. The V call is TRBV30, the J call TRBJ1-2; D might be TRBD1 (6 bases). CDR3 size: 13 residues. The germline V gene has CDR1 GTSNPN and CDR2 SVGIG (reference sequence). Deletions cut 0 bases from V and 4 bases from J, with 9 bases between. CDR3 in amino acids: CAWSVGGAYGYTF. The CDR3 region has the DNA TGTGCCTGGAGTGTAGGGGGAGCCTATGGCTACACCTTC.

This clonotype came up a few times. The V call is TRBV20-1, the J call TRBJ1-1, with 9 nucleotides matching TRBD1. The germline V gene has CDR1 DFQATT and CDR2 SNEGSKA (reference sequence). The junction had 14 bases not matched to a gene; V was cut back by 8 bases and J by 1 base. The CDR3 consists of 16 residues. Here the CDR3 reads CSPRGGTGRQNTEAFF. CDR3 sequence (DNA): TGCAGTCCAAGAGGCGGGACAGGGCGACAGAACACTGAAGCTTTCTTT.

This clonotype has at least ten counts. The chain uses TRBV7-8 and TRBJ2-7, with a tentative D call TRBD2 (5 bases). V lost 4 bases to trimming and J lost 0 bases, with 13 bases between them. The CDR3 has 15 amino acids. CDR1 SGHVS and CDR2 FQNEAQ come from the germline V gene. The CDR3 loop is CASSSEAAASYEQYF. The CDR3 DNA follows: TGTGCCAGCAGCTCGGAAGCGGCCGCCTCCTACGAGCAGTACTTC. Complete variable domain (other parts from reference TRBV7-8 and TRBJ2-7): GAGVSQSPRYKVAKRGQDVALRCDPISGHVSLFWYQQALGQGPEFLTYFQNEAQLDKSGLPSDRFFAERPEGSVSTLKIQRTQQEDSAVYLCASSSEAAASYEQYFGPGTRLTVT.

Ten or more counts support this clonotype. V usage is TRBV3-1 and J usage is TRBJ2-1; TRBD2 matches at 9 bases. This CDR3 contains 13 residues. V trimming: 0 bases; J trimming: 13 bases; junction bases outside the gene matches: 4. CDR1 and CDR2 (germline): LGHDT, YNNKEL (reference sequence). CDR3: CASSQDWTSAQFF. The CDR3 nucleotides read TGTGCCAGCAGCCAAGATTGGACTAGCGCCCAGTTCTTC.

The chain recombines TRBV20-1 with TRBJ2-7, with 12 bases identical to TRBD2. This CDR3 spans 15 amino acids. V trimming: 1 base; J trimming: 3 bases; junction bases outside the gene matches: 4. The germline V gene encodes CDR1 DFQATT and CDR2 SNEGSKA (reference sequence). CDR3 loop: CSARGGLAGLYEQYF. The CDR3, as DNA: TGCAGTGCTAGAGGGGGACTAGCGGGCCTCTACGAGCAGTACTTC.